This is a list of T cell receptor beta chains from one sample in a study of shared clonotypes between healthy human individuals. This table comes from immunoSEQ multiplex PCR, and its TCRdb copy is limited to in-frame clones, with some not included. The sample shows some 2,400,000 clones, almost 96% of them seen only once. Sequencing used naive CD4+ T cells sorted from blood. These receptors were collected from a young man in good health. The CDR3 runs from the conserved cysteine through the conserved F or W. D genes are given only for firm matches. Part of the rows lack a size; the others show once, few, many or a class for expanded clones.

TRBJ1-1 | . | TRBV30 | . | CAWSVRGWNTEAFF | TGTGCCTGGAGTGTACGAGGTTGGAACACTGAAGCTTTCTTT
TRBJ2-2 | . | TRBV4-1 | . | CASSQGPGPQRTGELFF | TGCGCCAGCAGCCAAGGGCCAGGCCCGCAGAGGACCGGGGAGCTGTTTTTT
TRBJ1-6 | once | TRBV28 | TRBD1 | CASSFGDRGASPLHF | TGTGCCAGCAGTTTCGGGGACAGGGGGGCCTCACCCCTCCACTTT
TRBJ2-2 | once | TRBV7-2 | TRBD1 | CASSLDGTGLGGGELFF | TGTGCCAGCAGCTTAGATGGGACAGGGTTGGGTGGCGGGGAGCTGTTTTTT
TRBJ2-5 | . | TRBV7-3 | . | CASSLGPGAWETQYF | TGTGCCAGCAGCCTCGGACCAGGGGCCTGGGAGACCCAGTACTTC
TRBJ1-5 | . | TRBV28 | . | CASSFGGNGNQPQHF | TGTGCCAGCAGTTTCGGGGGGAACGGCAATCAGCCCCAGCATTTT
TRBJ2-3 | . | TRBV7-8 | TRBD2 | CASSPRSLLAGYTDTQYF | TGTGCCAGCAGCCCACGCTCGCTTCTAGCGGGGTACACAGATACGCAGTATTTT
TRBJ1-4 | . | TRBV27 | . | CASSLSGLGEKLFF | TGTGCCAGCAGTTTATCAGGGCTTGGTGAAAAACTGTTTTTT
TRBJ2-2 | . | TRBV9 | . | CAGGADANTGELFF | TGTGCCGGTGGAGCCGACGCGAACACCGGGGAGCTGTTTTTT
TRBJ2-7 | . | TRBV6-5 | . | CASRFTAGPFYEQYF | TGTGCCAGCAGGTTCACGGCAGGGCCCTTCTACGAGCAGTACTTC
TRBJ2-3 | . | TRBV30 | TRBD1 | CAWSVRQGGTDTQYF | TGTGCCTGGAGTGTAAGACAGGGGGGCACAGATACGCAGTATTTT
TRBJ2-7 | . | TRBV18 | TRBD1 | CASSPSGQGSYEQYF | TGTGCCAGCTCACCCTCGGGACAGGGCTCCTACGAGCAGTACTTC
TRBJ1-5 | . | TRBV30 | TRBD1 | CAWSPSKGAPSNQPQHF | TGTGCCTGGAGTCCCTCTAAGGGGGCTCCTAGCAATCAGCCCCAGCATTTT
TRBJ1-6 | . | TRBV30 | TRBD1 | CAWRETGNSPLHF | TGTGCCTGGAGGGAGACAGGGAATTCACCCCTCCACTTT
TRBJ2-7 | . | TRBV2 | . | CASSENRPAYEQYF | TGTGCCAGCAGTGAAAACAGGCCCGCCTACGAGCAGTACTTC
TRBJ1-2 | few | TRBV5-1 | . | CASGQGDYGYTF | TGCGCCAGCGGGCAGGGAGACTATGGCTACACCTTC
TRBJ1-1 | . | TRBV11-2 | TRBD1 | CASSLGQGRGTEAFF | TGTGCCAGCAGCTTAGGACAGGGAAGAGGAACTGAAGCTTTCTTT
TRBJ2-3 | . | TRBV5-4 | . | CASTLGRTSTDTQYF | TGTGCCAGCACTCTAGGACGCACTAGCACAGATACGCAGTATTTT
TRBJ2-5 | . | TRBV9 | . | CASSPGRDETQYF | TGTGCCAGCAGCCCAGGGAGAGACGAGACCCAGTACTTC
TRBJ2-3 | . | TRBV9 | TRBD1 | CASSANGQGTDTQYF | TGTGCCAGCAGCGCGAATGGACAGGGCACAGATACGCAGTATTTT
TRBJ2-1 | . | TRBV5-1 | . | CASSLGASTNNEQFF | TGCGCCAGCAGCCTCGGGGCTAGCACTAACAATGAGCAGTTCTTC
TRBJ2-7 | . | TRBV5-1 | TRBD2 | CASSGTGLAGVAEQYF | TGCGCCAGCAGCGGTACGGGACTAGCGGGAGTAGCCGAGCAGTACTTC
TRBJ2-3 | . | TRBV5-5 | TRBD2 | CASTSGGPWTDTQYF | TGTGCCAGCACCAGCGGGGGGCCTTGGACAGATACGCAGTATTTT
TRBJ1-2 | . | TRBV5-1 | . | CASSFTGYGYTF | TGCGCCAGCAGCTTCACGGGCTATGGCTACACCTTC
TRBJ2-5 | . | TRBV5-1 | TRBD1 | CASSTTGTAQETQYF | TGCGCCAGCAGCACTACCGGGACAGCTCAAGAGACCCAGTACTTC